The clone carrying this T cell receptor (beta chain) occurred many times. Original analysis: ImmunoSEQ gave junction-only sequences without quality scores, so filtering differed. Assay: immunoSEQ multiplex PCR; the TCRdb copy retains only in-frame clones and omits some. V, J and clone size derive from that table, while D and trimming were established from the DNA sequence. The table shows about 1.1 million clones, with 60% to 80% occurring only once. This CDR3 is built from 18 residues. Trimming cost V 1 base and J 0 bases, with 18 bases left between them. The germline gives CDR1 MGHRA, CDR2 YSYEKL. The sample belongs to a study of shared clonotypes between healthy human individuals. Study at large: Each donor contributed plates that comprised three CD4 naive, three CD4 memory, two CD8 naive and one CD8 memory.

V gene TRBV4-1 combines with J gene TRBJ1-1; D call uncertain. The TCR comes from a young man in good health. Some clones in this sample may be carry-over from other donors' samples. The sample comprised memory CD4+ T cells from PBMCs. Documented subset: CD45RA-negative fraction. In DNA form, the CDR3 reads TGCGCCAGCAGCCAAGGGGTTGGTCCTGGGAGGATGAACACTGAAGCTTTCTTT. Protein sequence: CASSQGVGPGRMNTEAFF.